This is a list of T cell receptor beta chains from one sample in a study of T cell responses to AZD1222 COVID-19 vaccine. Generated by immunoSEQ multiplex PCR, the TCRdb table keeps only in-frame clones and is missing some. The data show about 110,000 clones, roughly 89% seen once. The sequencing here drew on peripheral blood, taken 28 days after the second AZD1222 dose. The receptors were sampled from an adult who received the AZD1222 COVID-19 vaccine. CDR3s include the opening cysteine and the closing phenylalanine or tryptophan. The D gene is left open where the match is weak. The size of a clone is reported for some rows only, either as once, few or many, or as a class for expanded clones.

d_call: -
j_call: TRBJ1-2
clone_size: -
v_call: TRBV6-5
cdr3_nt: TGTGCCAGCAGTCCTACCGGGGACTATGGCTACACCTTC
cdr3_aa: CASSPTGDYGYTF

d_call: -
j_call: TRBJ1-1
clone_size: few
v_call: TRBV5-1
cdr3_nt: TGCGCCAGCAGCTTGGTCCCGCTGGACGGCGCGGGGACTGAAGCTTTCTTT
cdr3_aa: CASSLVPLDGAGTEAFF

d_call: -
j_call: TRBJ1-2
clone_size: -
v_call: TRBV6-2/TRBV6-3
cdr3_nt: TGTGCCAGCAGCCGAGGCTATGGCTACACCTTC
cdr3_aa: CASSRGYGYTF

d_call: TRBD1
j_call: TRBJ2-2
clone_size: -
v_call: TRBV7-9
cdr3_nt: TGTGCCAGCAGCTACAGGGGGCAGACCGGGGAGCTGTTTTTT
cdr3_aa: CASSYRGQTGELFF

d_call: -
j_call: TRBJ2-1
clone_size: -
v_call: TRBV12-5
cdr3_nt: TGTGCTAGCCGATTTCGAGGGGAAAACAATGAGCAGTTCTTC
cdr3_aa: CASRFRGENNEQFF

d_call: TRBD1
j_call: TRBJ1-6
clone_size: -
v_call: TRBV5-6
cdr3_nt: TGTGCCAGCACCTCGGGACAGGGAATGGGAAGGACCCTCCACTTT
cdr3_aa: CASTSGQGMGRTLHF

d_call: TRBD1
j_call: TRBJ1-2
clone_size: -
v_call: TRBV6-5
cdr3_nt: TGTGCCAGCAGTTACTCACGCAATCAGGGGGCGGGCGGCTACACCTTC
cdr3_aa: CASSYSRNQGAGGYTF

d_call: -
j_call: TRBJ1-2
clone_size: once
v_call: TRBV5-1
cdr3_nt: TGCGCCAGCAGCTCGGGGGCAGGGATGCCGGGTGGCTACACCTTC
cdr3_aa: CASSSGAGMPGGYTF

d_call: -
j_call: TRBJ2-5
clone_size: -
v_call: TRBV5-4
cdr3_nt: TGTGCCAGCAGCTTTCGGGGGCGCGGGCAGACCCAGTACTTC
cdr3_aa: CASSFRGRGQTQYF

d_call: -
j_call: TRBJ1-2
clone_size: -
v_call: TRBV4-2
cdr3_nt: TGTGCCAGCAGCCAAGGTCGGGATGGCTACACCTTC
cdr3_aa: CASSQGRDGYTF

d_call: -
j_call: TRBJ1-2
clone_size: -
v_call: TRBV4-3
cdr3_nt: TGCGCCAGCAGCCAAGATAAAGTTTCAGCTAACTATGGCTACACCTTC
cdr3_aa: CASSQDKVSANYGYTF

d_call: TRBD1
j_call: TRBJ1-2
clone_size: -
v_call: TRBV4-1
cdr3_nt: TGCGCCAGCAGCCAAGAGCACAGGGGCGCTAACTATGGCTACACCTTC
cdr3_aa: CASSQEHRGANYGYTF

d_call: TRBD1
j_call: TRBJ1-1
clone_size: -
v_call: TRBV6-1
cdr3_nt: TGTGCCAGCAGTGGCCGGACAGGGGGTGTGAACACTGAAGCTTTCTTT
cdr3_aa: CASSGRTGGVNTEAFF

d_call: TRBD1
j_call: TRBJ1-4
clone_size: -
v_call: TRBV18
cdr3_nt: TGTGCCAGCTCACCACCGACGGAGGGGGCGCATGAAAAACTGTTTTTT
cdr3_aa: CASSPPTEGAHEKLFF

d_call: -
j_call: TRBJ1-2
clone_size: -
v_call: TRBV14
cdr3_nt: TGTGCCAGCAGCCAAAGGGCAACTAACTATGGCTACACCTTC
cdr3_aa: CASSQRATNYGYTF

d_call: TRBD1
j_call: TRBJ1-1
clone_size: -
v_call: TRBV7-3
cdr3_nt: TGTGCCAGCAGCCGACAGGGGGCGCACACTGAAGCTTTCTTT
cdr3_aa: CASSRQGAHTEAFF

d_call: -
j_call: TRBJ1-4
clone_size: -
v_call: TRBV6-6
cdr3_nt: TGTGCCAGCAGGGCCGAAGACTATAATGAAAAACTGTTTTTT
cdr3_aa: CASRAEDYNEKLFF

d_call: -
j_call: TRBJ1-1
clone_size: once
v_call: TRBV24-1
cdr3_nt: TGTGCCACCAGTGATCCCGCCCCCTCAGGGAACACTGAAGCTTTCTTT
cdr3_aa: CATSDPAPSGNTEAFF

d_call: TRBD1
j_call: TRBJ1-6
clone_size: few
v_call: TRBV6-5
cdr3_nt: TGTGCCAGCAGTTACTCGAGACAGGGTGACTCACCCCTCCACTTT
cdr3_aa: CASSYSRQGDSPLHF

d_call: -
j_call: TRBJ2-3
clone_size: -
v_call: TRBV4-1
cdr3_nt: TGCGCCAGCAGCCGTCGGGGGCCCGACACAGATACGCAGTATTTT
cdr3_aa: CASSRRGPDTDTQYF

d_call: -
j_call: TRBJ1-5
clone_size: -
v_call: TRBV19
cdr3_nt: TGTGCCAGTAGTGCCGACAGGCTCAATCAGCCCCAGCATTTT
cdr3_aa: CASSADRLNQPQHF

d_call: TRBD1
j_call: TRBJ1-2
clone_size: -
v_call: TRBV3-1/TRBV3-2
cdr3_nt: TGTGCCAGCAGCTACTCCGAGACAGGGCATTTCCTCAACTATGGCTACACCTTC
cdr3_aa: CASSYSETGHFLNYGYTF

d_call: -
j_call: TRBJ2-2
clone_size: -
v_call: TRBV7-2
cdr3_nt: TGTGCCAGCAGCTTTCGATCAGGGCGTAGGACCGGGGAGCTGTTTTTT
cdr3_aa: CASSFRSGRRTGELFF

d_call: -
j_call: TRBJ1-6
clone_size: -
v_call: TRBV11-2
cdr3_nt: TGTGCCAGCAGCAGAAGACTCTCCAGCTCCTATAATTCACCCCTCCACTTT
cdr3_aa: CASSRRLSSSYNSPLHF

d_call: -
j_call: TRBJ1-6
clone_size: few
v_call: TRBV19
cdr3_nt: TGTGCCAGTAGTATCTCCAGATCTAATAATTCACCCCTCCACTTT
cdr3_aa: CASSISRSNNSPLHF

d_call: -
j_call: TRBJ2-1
clone_size: few
v_call: TRBV7-2
cdr3_nt: TGTGCCAGCAGCTTATACTGGGCTCGGCAGGCCGGCAATGAGCAGTTCTTC
cdr3_aa: CASSLYWARQAGNEQFF

d_call: TRBD1
j_call: TRBJ1-2
clone_size: -
v_call: TRBV9
cdr3_nt: TGTGCCAGCACCATAATGGGGACAGGGAGTTATGGCTACACCTTC
cdr3_aa: CASTIMGTGSYGYTF

d_call: TRBD1
j_call: TRBJ1-6
clone_size: -
v_call: TRBV12-3/TRBV12-4
cdr3_nt: TGTGCCAGCAGTTCACAGGGGGCTGGACCCCTCCACTTT
cdr3_aa: CASSSQGAGPLHF

d_call: TRBD1
j_call: TRBJ1-6
clone_size: once
v_call: TRBV12-5
cdr3_nt: TGTGCTAGTGGTTTTGCCGGGACAGGGGGTTCACCCCTCCACTTT
cdr3_aa: CASGFAGTGGSPLHF

d_call: -
j_call: TRBJ2-1
clone_size: -
v_call: TRBV10-3
cdr3_nt: TGTGCCACCGCGAGCGAGCCCGGCAATGAGCAGTTCTTC
cdr3_aa: CATASEPGNEQFF

d_call: TRBD1
j_call: TRBJ2-7
clone_size: -
v_call: TRBV6-6
cdr3_nt: TGTGCCAGCAGTCCGCAACAGGGGCGGCGGATTGGCGAGCAGTACTTC
cdr3_aa: CASSPQQGRRIGEQYF

d_call: -
j_call: TRBJ2-7
clone_size: -
v_call: TRBV6-2/TRBV6-3
cdr3_nt: TGTGCCAGCAGTTACGTCCCAAACTCCTACGAGCAGTACTTC
cdr3_aa: CASSYVPNSYEQYF

d_call: TRBD1
j_call: TRBJ2-7
clone_size: -
v_call: TRBV29-1
cdr3_nt: TGCAGCGCCACCCGCTCGACAGGGGGGTACGAGCAGTACTTC
cdr3_aa: CSATRSTGGYEQYF

d_call: TRBD1
j_call: TRBJ2-1
clone_size: -
v_call: TRBV27
cdr3_nt: TGTGCCAGCGCCTTAACCTGGAATAACCGGGACAGAGACAATGAGCAGTTCTTC
cdr3_aa: CASALTWNNRDRDNEQFF

d_call: TRBD1
j_call: TRBJ1-5
clone_size: -
v_call: TRBV10-1
cdr3_nt: TGCGCCAGCAGCTCAGGGACAGTAAGATTTTATCAGCCCCAGCATTTT
cdr3_aa: CASSSGTVRFYQPQHF

d_call: -
j_call: TRBJ2-3
clone_size: -
v_call: TRBV6-4
cdr3_nt: TGTGCCAGCAGTGACTCGGGAAGCTCCCTGGTGGATACGCAGTATTTT
cdr3_aa: CASSDSGSSLVDTQYF

d_call: TRBD1
j_call: TRBJ2-2
clone_size: -
v_call: TRBV10-3
cdr3_nt: TGTGCCATCAGTGAGGGGACAGGGACGGCCGGAGAGCTGTTTTTT
cdr3_aa: CAISEGTGTAGELFF